This TCR beta chain was retrieved from a study of cytomegalovirus exposure and HLA in healthy donors. Study information: A later analysis reported the same platform for the approximately 110 validation repertoires and the 500 to 700 first-cohort repertoires. Findings and limits, study-wide: Subsequent analysis revealed that first-cohort TCR clusters tended to co-occur in the 90 to 150 validation repertoires.

The germline CDR1 and CDR2 sequences are SGDLS and YYNGEE. The V segment lost 4 bases and the J segment 5 bases; nucleotides outside the gene matches: 10. CDR3 length equals 15 residues. Remarks on this clone: What it binds is not known.

Sequencing used immunoSEQ multiplex PCR; TCRdb keeps in-frame clones, though not all of them. Of about 280,000 clones in the sample, roughly 90% were seen once. This chain joins TRBV9 and TRBJ2-5, with 8 positions matching TRBD2. The TCR originated in a woman aged 18-29 years in good health and CMV-seronegative. Sequencing input: PBMCs. The CDR3 coding sequence is TGTGCCAGCAGCACGCGAGCGGGGGTCCGGGAGACCCAGTACTTC. It encodes CASSTRAGVRETQYF.